Listed here are 15 T cell receptor beta chains from one sample, sequenced in a study of regulatory T cells in long-lasting Graves disease. Building the TCR beta libraries relied on iRepertoire HTBI primers, and CDR3 regions underwent Arm-PCR. Each CDR3 protein gets one entry after TCRdb re-called the multiplex PCR reads with MiXCR. The sample has about 320,000 distinct CDR3 sequences; under 20% are singletons. Indicated time point: newly diagnosed GD, antithyroid drugs for less than 3 months. The TCR library was made from RNA that had been extracted from PBMCs in TRIzol. The sequencing used peripheral blood mononuclear cells (PBMCs), collected at new diagnosis, from a patient treated with antithyroid drugs. These receptors were taken from a female donor with Graves disease.

Comments on this clonotype: Since a much larger clone is just one base distant, this may be a read error. The conserved phenylalanine or tryptophan normally closing the CDR3 is absent here, so this likely arose from a read error. This chain joins TRBV2 and TRBJ1-2; D remains ambiguous. The CDR3 length is 14 residues. From germline, CDR1 is SNHLY and CDR2 FYNNEI. V was shortened by 1 base and J by 7 bases, with 13 bases between the two germline ends. CDR3 sequence (DNA): TGTGCCAGCAGTGAAGAGGTGAAGGGCCGTGGCTACACCCTC. Translated: CASSEEVKGRGYTL.

This clonotype was seen many times. The rearrangement joins TRBV12-3 or TRBV12-4 to TRBJ2-3; TRBD1 is a possible D gene (6 bases). The CDR3 runs 15 residues. V lost 3 bases, J lost 2 bases, and 12 bases lay in between. CDR3: CASSFGGHHTDTQYF. The CDR3 coding sequence is TGTGCCAGCAGTTTTGGGGGCCACCACACAGATACGCAGTATTTT.

J is TRBJ2-1 and V is TRBV19; D not resolved. V dropped 5 bases and J dropped 7 bases, with 9 bases sitting between them. CDR1 LNHDA and CDR2 SQIVND come from the germline V gene (reference sequence). The length of the CDR3 is 12 residues. CDR3 protein: CASSFLVNEQFF. CDR3 DNA: TGTGCCAGTAGTTTTCTCGTAAATGAGCAGTTCTTC.

This clonotype was detected ten times or more. The chain carries TRBV14 and TRBJ2-1; tentative D call: TRBD2 (5 bases). This CDR3 comprises 16 residues. In germline, CDR1 is SGHDN, CDR2 FVKESK. V lost 4 bases to trimming and J lost 6 bases, with 19 bases between them. The CDR3 loop reads CASSPRTGSAGNEQFF. The CDR3 DNA reads as TGTGCCAGCAGCCCCCGGACGGGTAGCGCGGGCAATGAGCAGTTCTTC. The full variable domain, in which reference TRBV14 and TRBJ2-1 provide the parts outside the CDR3, is EAGVTQFPSHSVIEKGQTVTLRCDPISGHDNLYWYRRVMGKEIKFLLHFVKESKQDESGMPNNRFLAERTGGTYSTLKVQPAELEDSGVYFCASSPRTGSAGNEQFFGPGTRLTVL.

J is TRBJ2-4 and V is TRBV7-3; D gene uncertain. Trimming cost V 0 bases and J 6 bases, with 6 bases left between them. The CDR3 totals 13 residues. CDR1 is SGHTA and CDR2 is FQGTGA in the germline V gene. The CDR3 DNA sequence: TGTGCCAGCAGCTTAACGGGCGGAAACATTCAGTACTTC. Amino acids: CASSLTGGNIQYF. The whole variable domain, filled in from reference TRBV7-3 and TRBJ2-4, reads GAGVSQTPSNKVTEKGKYVELRCDPISGHTALYWYRQSLGQGPEFLIYFQGTGAADDSGLPNDRFFAVRPEGSVSTLKIQRTERGDSAVYLCASSLTGGNIQYFGAGTRLSVL.

This clonotype was picked up many times. This sequence joins TRBV20-1 and TRBJ2-3, with TRBD2 identical over 13 bases. The CDR3 is 16 residues long. V was pared by 5 bases and J by 2 bases, with 7 bases of the junction left unmatched. Per germline, CDR1 DFQATT and CDR2 SNEGSKA (reference sequence). The CDR3 DNA is TGCAGTGCTTCCTCGGGACTAGCGGGAATCACAGATACGCAGTATTTT. This sequence encodes CSASSGLAGITDTQYF.

This clonotype was counted many times. The CDR3 nucleotides read TGTGCCACCCGGACTTCTCAGGATGGCTACACCTTC. This translates into CATRTSQDGYTF. The V call is TRBV6-1, the J call TRBJ1-2, with no clear D. Germline V lookup: CDR1 MNHNS, CDR2 SASEGT. The CDR3 is 12 residues long. Trimming took 10 bases from V and 6 from J, leaving 15 bases between them.

The chain is built from TRBV19 and TRBJ2-4; D is perhaps TRBD1 or TRBD2 (5 bases each). CDR1 is LNHDA and CDR2 is SQIVND in the germline V gene (reference sequence). Between the trimmed V and J ends, which lost 5 bases and 4 bases, there was a span of 15 bases. This CDR3 is 15 amino acids long. CDR3 bases: TGTGCCAGTAGTTCGGAGGCAGGGTTAAAAAACATTCAGTACTTC. Translating it yields CASSSEAGLKNIQYF. The variable domain in full, completed from reference TRBV19 and TRBJ2-4, reads DGGITQSPKYLFRKEGQNVTLSCEQNLNHDAMYWYRQDPGQGLRLIYYSQIVNDFQKGDIAEGYSVSREKKESFPLTVTSAQKNPTAFYLCASSSEAGLKNIQYFGAGTRLSVL.

This clonotype was seen at least ten times. The chain has TRBV3-1 and TRBJ1-4; 7 bases line up with TRBD1. This CDR3 region has 15 residues. Germline V gives CDR1 LGHDT, CDR2 YNNKEL (reference sequence). With 3 bases clipped from V and 8 bases from J, the junction kept 9 bases outside the gene matches. CDR3 protein: CASSQKTGTREKLFF. As DNA, the CDR3 is TGTGCCAGCAGCCAGAAGACAGGGACGAGGGAAAAACTGTTTTTT.

This sequence joins TRBV5-1 and TRBJ2-1; D gene ambiguous. The ends were cut back, 0 bases at V and 7 bases at J, with 11 bases in the middle. This CDR3 contains 14 residues. Germline CDR1 SGHRS, CDR2 YFSETQ. The CDR3 is CASSLGSRVNEQFF. CDR3 sequence (DNA): TGCGCCAGCAGCTTGGGCTCTAGAGTTAATGAGCAGTTCTTC.

The chain combines TRBV7-2 with TRBJ2-1, with D unclear. Germline lookup yields CDR1 SGHTA and CDR2 FQGNSA. CDR3 length: 15 residues. Trimming cost V 2 bases and J 6 bases, with 14 bases left between them. The CDR3 DNA reads as TGTGCCAGCAGCTTAAGTCGGGTTCGTGGCAATGAGCAGTTCTTC. It specifies CASSLSRVRGNEQFF.

Ten or more counts support this clonotype. The chain employs TRBV6-1 and TRBJ1-2; 9 bases match TRBD1. The J segment lost 3 bases and the V segment lost 4 bases, leaving 6 bases of the junction unmatched. The CDR3 contains 15 residues. Germline values: CDR1 MNHNS, CDR2 SASEGT. DNA for the CDR3: TGTGCCAGCAGTGGTACGGGGGACAGGGACTATGGCTACACCTTC. Its protein product is CASSGTGDRDYGYTF.

This clonotype occurred many times. This chain uses TRBV19 with TRBJ2-5; 10 nucleotides line up with TRBD2. Germline CDR1 and CDR2: LNHDA and SQIVND (reference sequence). Trimming cost V 6 bases and J 4 bases; bases outside gene matches: 2. There are 13 residues in the CDR3. The CDR3 DNA reads as TGTGCCAGTAGGGCTAGCGGGAGAGAGACCCAGTACTTC. It yields the protein CASRASGRETQYF. The variable domain in full, with the rest retrieved from reference TRBV19 and TRBJ2-5, is DGGITQSPKYLFRKEGQNVTLSCEQNLNHDAMYWYRQDPGQGLRLIYYSQIVNDFQKGDIAEGYSVSREKKESFPLTVTSAQKNPTAFYLCASRASGRETQYFGPGTRLLVL.

V usage is TRBV12-3 or TRBV12-4 and J usage is TRBJ1-1; D is ambiguous. The CDR3 contains 10 residues. V was pared by 2 bases and J by 7 bases, with 2 bases between. Here the CDR3 reads CASSLHEAFF. CDR3 nucleotide sequence: TGTGCCAGCAGTTTACATGAAGCTTTCTTT.

There are many counts of this clonotype. V usage is TRBV7-2 and J usage is TRBJ1-4, with 8 positions matching TRBD1. Trimming cost V 1 base and J 5 bases; bases outside gene matches: 6. The CDR3 totals 16 residues. The germline gives CDR1 SGHTA, CDR2 FQGNSA. The CDR3 is CASSLEGQEVNEKLFF. The DNA for the CDR3 is TGTGCCAGCAGCTTAGAGGGACAGGAGGTCAATGAAAAACTGTTTTTT.